This T cell receptor beta chain was sequenced in a study of vaccination and CD4 T cells after COVID-19. Study information: For post-vaccine samples, collection took place a median roughly 70 days after dose two, ranging from 14 to 241. Study results and caveats: The great majority, 304 of 307 vaccine-specific clones, proved spike mono-reactive in convalescent patients.

The Oncomine TCR Beta short-read assay generated sequence data from the DNA of cultured CD4+ T cells. Once CD4+ T cells had been cultured, genomic DNA was extracted from them. TCRdb itself ran the PCR reads through MiXCR, one entry per CDR3 protein. The table shows over 9,000 distinct CDR3 sequences, with 30% to 45% occurring only once. The treatment: 10-day PBMC culture with coronavirus spike peptide pools or control peptides (ViraFEST assay). Gathering of the CD4+ T cells, from the unexposed donor, took place before the COVID-19 pandemic (2011-2018). Turning to this clonotype: Its antigen is currently unknown.

The TCR was taken from a human donor in good health. What was sequenced was CD4+ T cells from blood, cultured in vitro.

The DNA of the CDR3 is TGTGCCAGCAGTATCCCCGCGAACTATGGCTACACCTTC. Translating gives CASSIPANYGYTF. This chain links TRBV28 with TRBJ1-2; D is ambiguous. The CDR3 totals 13 residues. CDR1 MDHEN and CDR2 SYDVKM come from the germline V gene. The V end was cut by 5 bases, the J end by 2 bases, with 9 bases between.